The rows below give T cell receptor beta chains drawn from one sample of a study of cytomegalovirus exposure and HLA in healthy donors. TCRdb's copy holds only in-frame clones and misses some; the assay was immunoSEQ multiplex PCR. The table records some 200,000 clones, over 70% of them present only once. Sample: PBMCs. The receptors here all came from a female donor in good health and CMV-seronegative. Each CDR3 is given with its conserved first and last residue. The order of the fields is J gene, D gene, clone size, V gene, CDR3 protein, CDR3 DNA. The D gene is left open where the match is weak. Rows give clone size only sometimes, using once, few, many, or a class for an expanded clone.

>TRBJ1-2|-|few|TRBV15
CATSRDFEQGNYGYTF
TGTGCCACCAGCAGAGATTTCGAGCAGGGGAACTATGGCTACACCTTC
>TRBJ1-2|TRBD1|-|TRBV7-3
CASSTTGTDRGYTF
TGTGCCAGCAGCACAACCGGGACAGATCGTGGCTACACCTTC
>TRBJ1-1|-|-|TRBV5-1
CASSLAQLNTEAFF
TGCGCCAGCAGCTTGGCACAGTTGAACACTGAAGCTTTCTTT
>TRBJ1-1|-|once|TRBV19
CASSIPGRMNTEAFF
TGTGCCAGTAGTATCCCAGGGAGGATGAACACTGAAGCTTTCTTT
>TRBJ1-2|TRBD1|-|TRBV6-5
CASLGQGGYYGYTF
TGTGCCAGCTTAGGACAGGGGGGATACTATGGCTACACCTTC
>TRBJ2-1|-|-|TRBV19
CATSGVSYNEQFF
TGTGCCACGTCGGGGGTTTCCTACAATGAGCAGTTCTTC
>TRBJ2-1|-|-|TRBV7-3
CASSLDRRNEQFF
TGTGCCAGCAGCTTAGACAGGCGGAATGAGCAGTTCTTC
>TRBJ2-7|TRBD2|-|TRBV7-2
CASSSRVLADYEQYF
TGTGCCAGCAGCTCGAGGGTACTAGCGGACTACGAGCAGTACTTC
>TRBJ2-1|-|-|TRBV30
CAPLGREQFF
TGTGCCCCCTTGGGGCGGGAACAGTTCTTC
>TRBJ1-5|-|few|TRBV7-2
CASSRYRELSNQPQHF
TGTGCCAGCAGCCGATATAGGGAGCTTAGCAATCAGCCCCAGCATTTT
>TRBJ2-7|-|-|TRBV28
CASSAPSVSSYEQYF
TGTGCCAGCAGCGCTCCTAGCGTAAGCTCCTACGAGCAGTACTTC
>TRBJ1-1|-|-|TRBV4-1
CASSLGLSTEAFF
TGCGCCAGCAGCCTTGGACTGAGCACTGAAGCTTTCTTT
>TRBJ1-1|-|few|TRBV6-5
CASSYSTSAKDTEAFF
TGTGCCAGCAGTTACTCGACCAGCGCCAAGGACACTGAAGCTTTCTTT
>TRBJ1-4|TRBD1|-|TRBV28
CASSPGQYNEKLFF
TGTGCCAGCAGTCCGGGACAGTATAATGAAAAACTGTTTTTT
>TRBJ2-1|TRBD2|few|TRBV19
CASSPQGLADFYNEQFF
TGTGCCAGTAGTCCCCAAGGACTAGCGGATTTTTACAATGAGCAGTTCTTC
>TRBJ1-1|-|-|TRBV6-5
CASSYGGTYTEAFF
TGTGCCAGCAGTTACGGGGGCACTTACACTGAAGCTTTCTTT
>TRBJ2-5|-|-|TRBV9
CASSVGRGGSPQETQYF
TGTGCCAGCAGCGTAGGAAGAGGCGGGTCCCCGCAAGAGACCCAGTACTTC
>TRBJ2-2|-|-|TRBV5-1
CASSWERNPTGELFF
TGCGCCAGCAGCTGGGAGCGGAACCCGACGGGGGAGCTGTTTTTT
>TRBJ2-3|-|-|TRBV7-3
CASSPFIADTQYF
TGTGCCAGCAGCCCTTTCATTGCGGATACGCAGTATTTT
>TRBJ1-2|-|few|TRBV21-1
CASSKEETGNYGYTF
TGTGCCAGCAGCAAAGAAGAGACAGGGAACTATGGCTACACCTTC
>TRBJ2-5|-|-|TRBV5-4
CASSFQNQETQYF
TGTGCCAGCAGCTTTCAGAACCAAGAGACCCAGTACTTC
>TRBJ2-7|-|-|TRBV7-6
CASSLPAGTSYEQYF
TGTGCCAGCAGCTTACCAGCGGGCACATCCTACGAGCAGTACTTC
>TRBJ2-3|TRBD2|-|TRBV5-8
CASTTGDLAGAGTDTQYF
TGTGCCAGCACCACAGGGGATCTAGCGGGAGCGGGAACAGATACGCAGTATTTT
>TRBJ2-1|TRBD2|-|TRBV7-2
CASSLPSGSNEQFF
TGTGCCAGCAGCTTACCTAGCGGGAGCAATGAGCAGTTCTTC
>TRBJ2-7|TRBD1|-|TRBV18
CASSQDRGTYEQYF
TGTGCCAGCTCACAGGACAGGGGAACCTACGAGCAGTACTTC
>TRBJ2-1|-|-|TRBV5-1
CASSLSAGTKYNEQFF
TGCGCCAGCAGCTTAAGTGCGGGGACGAAATACAATGAGCAGTTCTTC
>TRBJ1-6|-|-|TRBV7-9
CASSSQPAGSPLHF
TGTGCCAGCAGCTCTCAACCCGCCGGTTCACCCCTCCACTTT
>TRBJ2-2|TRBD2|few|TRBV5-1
CASSEGRRGGPSTGELFF
TGCGCCAGCAGCGAGGGGAGGCGGGGGGGCCCGAGCACCGGGGAGCTGTTTTTT
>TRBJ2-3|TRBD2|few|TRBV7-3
CASSLLAGDDTQYF
TGTGCCAGCAGCCTACTAGCGGGAGACGATACGCAGTATTTT
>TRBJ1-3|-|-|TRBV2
CASSVWLTGNTIYF
TGTGCCAGCAGTGTATGGCTTACCGGAAACACCATATATTTT
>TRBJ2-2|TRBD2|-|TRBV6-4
CASSEALAGANTGELFF
TGTGCCAGCAGTGAGGCGCTAGCGGGAGCGAACACCGGGGAGCTGTTTTTT
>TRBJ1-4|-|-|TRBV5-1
CASSLTTGNEKLFF
TGCGCCAGCAGCTTGACGACGGGTAATGAAAAACTGTTTTTT
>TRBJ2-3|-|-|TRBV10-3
CAISERGTDTQYF
TGTGCCATCAGTGAGCGAGGCACAGATACGCAGTATTTT
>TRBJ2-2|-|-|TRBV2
CASSERWQGSTGELFF
TGTGCCAGCAGTGAGAGGTGGCAGGGATCCACCGGGGAGCTGTTTTTT
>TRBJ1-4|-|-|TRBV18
CASSPGRDEKLFF
TGTGCCAGCTCACCCGGGAGAGATGAAAAACTGTTTTTT
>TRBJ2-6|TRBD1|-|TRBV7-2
CASSLTGYESGANVLTF
TGTGCCAGCAGCTTGACAGGGTACGAATCTGGGGCCAACGTCCTGACTTTC
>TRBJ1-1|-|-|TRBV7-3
CASSLSGGLTEAFF
TGTGCCAGCAGCTTATCGGGCGGACTCACTGAAGCTTTCTTT
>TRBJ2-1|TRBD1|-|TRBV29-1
CSVTGADNEQFF
TGCAGCGTTACAGGGGCTGACAATGAGCAGTTCTTC
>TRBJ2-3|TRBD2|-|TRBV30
CAWSMDGRATDTQYF
TGTGCCTGGAGTATGGACGGGAGGGCGACAGATACGCAGTATTTT
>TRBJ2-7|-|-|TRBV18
CASSPLGQRHEQYF
TGTGCCAGCTCACCACTAGGTCAGCGCCACGAGCAGTACTTC
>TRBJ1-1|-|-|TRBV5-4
CASSPLEMNTEAFF
TGTGCCAGCAGCCCGCTAGAAATGAACACTGAAGCTTTCTTT
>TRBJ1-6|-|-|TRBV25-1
CASSATRGPPLHF
TGTGCCAGCAGTGCCACCAGGGGACCACCCCTCCACTTT